Following are 29 T cell receptor beta chains from one sample sequenced in a study of blood T cell repertoires in COVID-19. Clones were sequenced by immunoSEQ multiplex PCR, and TCRdb holds only the in-frame ones, with some missing. The repertoire holds more than 200,000 clones, with 88% as singletons. The source material was peripheral blood. The receptors were gathered from a human donor in a cohort sampled during active COVID-19.

The CDR3 region has the DNA TGTGCCAGTAGTGTCCGAGGAGCTCGCAATCAGCCCCAGCATTTT. The encoded protein is CASSVRGARNQPQHF. The chain combines TRBV19 with TRBJ1-5; no definite D call. Germline-derived CDR1 and CDR2 are LNHDA and SQIVND (reference sequence). This CDR3 spans 15 amino acids. Trimming cost V 5 bases and J 2 bases, with 13 bases left between them.

J is TRBJ1-2 and V is TRBV10-2; TRBD1 is a possible D gene (5 bases). CDR1 and CDR2 (germline): WSHSY, SAAADI. V was shortened by 0 bases and J by 6 bases, with 11 bases between the two germline ends. The CDR3 spans 14 residues. The CDR3 coding sequence is TGCGCCAGCAGTGAGTCGGGCAGGGCAAATGGCTACACCTTC. Translation gives CASSESGRANGYTF.

The genes are TRBV7-2 and TRBJ2-7; TRBD2 matches at 7 bases. Germline V gene sequence: CDR1 SGHTA, CDR2 FQGNSA. After removal of 2 bases from V and 5 bases from J, the junction contained 12 bases not matched to a gene. The CDR3 spans 16 residues. CDR3 coding DNA: TGTGCCAGCAGCTTAAAAGGGGCGGGAGTGGGTGACGAGCAGTACTTC. This encodes CASSLKGAGVGDEQYF.

V usage is TRBV3-1 (or the pseudogene TRBV3-2) and J usage is TRBJ1-2; the D gene is possibly TRBD1 (6 bases). The CDR3 is made up of 12 amino acids. The V end was cut by 4 bases, the J end by 7 bases, with 10 bases between. CDR1 and CDR2 (germline): LGHDT, YNNKEL (reference sequence). Here the CDR3 DNA reads TGTGCCAGCAGCCCGGACAGTTCTGGCTACACCTTC. Amino acids: CASSPDSSGYTF.

The J gene is TRBJ2-2, the V gene TRBV3-1 (or the pseudogene TRBV3-2), with 8 bases aligning to TRBD2. The CDR3 totals 15 residues. With V trimmed by 2 bases and J by 7 bases, 6 bases remained unmatched. Germline values: CDR1 LGHDT, CDR2 YNNKEL (reference sequence). This CDR3 reads CASSQSFAGGGELFF. The CDR3 DNA reads as TGTGCCAGCAGCCAAAGCTTCGCGGGGGGCGGGGAGCTGTTTTTT.

The V gene is TRBV7-2, the J gene TRBJ2-7, with 9 bases identical to TRBD1. The CDR3 extends over 18 amino acids. The germline CDR1 and CDR2 sequences are SGHTA and FQGNSA. With 5 bases clipped from V and 1 base from J, the junction kept 15 bases outside the gene matches. CDR3 coding DNA: TGTGCCAGCAGCAAGCGCCCGGGACAGGGTTTATATTCCTACGAGCAGTACTTC. Protein product: CASSKRPGQGLYSYEQYF. Together with reference TRBV7-2 and TRBJ2-7, the CDR3 gives the full variable domain: GAGVSQSPSNKVTEKGKDVELRCDPISGHTALYWYRQSLGQGLEFLIYFQGNSAPDKSGLPSDRFSAERTGGSVSTLTIQRTQQEDSAVYLCASSKRPGQGLYSYEQYFGPGTRLTVT.

This clone was seen just once. V usage is TRBV7-2 and J usage is TRBJ1-2; 9 bases are a match to TRBD1. V shed 1 base and J 6 bases; nucleotides not matched to a gene: 3. This CDR3 has 14 residues. CDR1 is SGHTA and CDR2 is FQGNSA in the germline V gene. CDR3 bases: TGTGCCAGCAGCTTAGGGTGGGACAGGGATGGCTACACCTTC. Translation: CASSLGWDRDGYTF.

The chain combines TRBV12-3 or TRBV12-4 with TRBJ2-5; the D is unclear. The CDR3 is 11 residues long. Deletions cut 8 bases from V and 2 bases from J, with 6 bases between. In DNA, the CDR3 is TGTGCCAGCCCCCCACAAGAGACCCAGTACTTC. It translates to CASPPQETQYF.

The chain combines TRBV6-2 or TRBV6-3 with TRBJ2-7; the match to TRBD2 covers 13 bases. Germline-derived CDR1 and CDR2 are MNHEY and SVGEGT. The CDR3 is 16 amino acids. V lost 1 base to trimming and J lost 3 bases; unmatched junction nucleotides: 3. The DNA for the CDR3 is TGTGCCAGCAGTTACTTCGGACTAGCGGGGGTCTACGAGCAGTACTTC. Translating gives CASSYFGLAGVYEQYF.

This sequence joins TRBV6-2 or TRBV6-3 and TRBJ1-6; no firm D call. CDR1 and CDR2 (germline): MNHEY, SVGEGT. The CDR3 sequence is 13 residues long. The ends were cut back, 2 bases at V and 4 bases at J, with 3 bases in the middle. For the CDR3, the DNA is TGTGCCAGCAGTTACCCGTATAATTCACCCCTCCACTTT. Translating gives CASSYPYNSPLHF.

The chain recombines TRBV28 with TRBJ2-7, with TRBD1 matching 7 bases. V lost 2 bases, J lost 4 bases, and 5 bases stayed unmatched. The germline CDR1 and CDR2 sequences are MDHEN and SYDVKM. The CDR3 is 14 amino acids. The chain's CDR3 is CASSLLSGGYEQYF. The CDR3 bases are TGTGCCAGCAGTTTACTTTCAGGGGGATACGAGCAGTACTTC.

Only one count was recorded for this clone. This chain links TRBV12-3 or TRBV12-4 with TRBJ2-3; D gene unclear. The CDR3 spans 13 residues. The V end lost 8 bases, the J end lost 0 bases, and 9 bases lay between the germline ends. In nucleotides, the CDR3 is TGTGCCAGCTCCAGGTATAGCACAGATACGCAGTATTTT. It is translated as CASSRYSTDTQYF.

The rearrangement links TRBV30 to TRBJ1-6; D ambiguous. Trimming removed 1 base at V and 7 bases at J, with 8 bases between. Germline CDR1 reads GTSNPN; CDR2 reads SVGIG (reference sequence). The length of the CDR3 is 13 residues. CDR3: CAWSEQINSPLHF. Here the CDR3 DNA reads TGTGCCTGGAGTGAACAGATCAATTCACCCCTCCACTTT.

The chain has TRBV19 and TRBJ2-5; 7 nucleotides line up with TRBD1. The junction had 9 bases not matched to a gene; V was cut back by 2 bases and J by 3 bases. Per germline, CDR1 LNHDA and CDR2 SQIVND (reference sequence). This CDR3 has 16 residues. The CDR3 loop is CASSIFGTESEETQYF. CDR3 nucleotides: TGTGCCAGTAGTATATTCGGGACAGAGAGTGAAGAGACCCAGTACTTC.

The CDR3 DNA reads as TGTGCCAGCAGTTACGCAGGGGGCCATAACTATGGCTACACCTTC. Its protein product is CASSYAGGHNYGYTF. This chain links TRBV6-2 or TRBV6-3 with TRBJ1-2, with TRBD1 identical over 8 bases. There are 15 residues in the CDR3. Germline CDR1 and CDR2: MNHEY and SVGEGT. J was trimmed by 1 base and V by 2 bases; bases with no gene match: 3.

V is TRBV5-1 and J is TRBJ2-2; TRBD2 matches 9 bases. V shed 1 base and J 0 bases; nucleotides not matched to a gene: 4. CDR1 and CDR2 from the germline V gene are SGHRS and YFSETQ. The CDR3 has 17 amino acids. This CDR3 reads CASSLISGGSNTGELFF. The CDR3, as DNA: TGCGCCAGCAGCTTGATTAGCGGGGGATCGAACACCGGGGAGCTGTTTTTT.

This chain connects TRBV5-1 to TRBJ2-7; 8 bases are shared with TRBD2. V shed 3 bases and J 5 bases; nucleotides not matched to a gene: 4. This CDR3 region has 13 residues. In germline, CDR1 is SGHRS, CDR2 YFSETQ. CDR3 bases: TGCGCCAGCAGCTCGGGGGGGGACCACGAGCAGTACTTC. Its protein product is CASSSGGDHEQYF.

The chain joins TRBV6-2 or TRBV6-3 to TRBJ1-1, with 7 nucleotides matching TRBD1. The CDR3 extends over 15 amino acids. Trimming removed 3 bases from V and 1 base from J; junction bases left unmatched: 5. Per germline, CDR1 MNHEY and CDR2 SVGEGT. This CDR3 is CASSYSGTANTEAFF. CDR3 nucleotide sequence: TGTGCCAGCAGTTATTCCGGGACAGCGAACACTGAAGCTTTCTTT.

This chain links TRBV11-2 with TRBJ1-3, with D perhaps matching TRBD1 (6 bases). CDR3 length: 14 amino acids. V was trimmed by 5 bases and J by 8 bases, leaving 16 bases between them. Germline values: CDR1 SGHAT, CDR2 FQNNGV. The CDR3 region is CASSPDRLGDTIYF. DNA for the CDR3: TGTGCCAGCAGCCCCGACAGGCTTGGGGACACCATATATTTT.

This chain uses TRBV4-3 with TRBJ2-2, with a possible D match to TRBD2 (5 bases). CDR1 and CDR2 from the germline V gene are LGHNA and YSLEER. V lost 3 bases, J lost 7 bases, and 18 bases lay in between. CDR3 size: 16 residues. CDR3 nucleotide sequence: TGCGCCAGCAGCCATGCACCCTTACCCGAGGGCGGGGAGCTGTTTTTT. It is translated as CASSHAPLPEGGELFF.

The CDR3 protein is CASSPRTSGGYNEQFF. DNA of the CDR3: TGTGCCAGCAGCCCCCGGACTAGCGGAGGCTACAATGAGCAGTTCTTC. This chain connects TRBV7-3 to TRBJ2-1, with 10 bases aligning to TRBD2. CDR3 size: 16 residues. The V gene end was trimmed by 5 bases and the J gene end by 3 bases; junction bases not matched to a gene: 7. Germline CDR1 is SGHTA and CDR2 is FQGTGA.

The chain recombines TRBV12-3 or TRBV12-4 with TRBJ1-6; maybe TRBD1 (5 bases). V shed 6 bases and J shed 14 bases, with 14 bases lying between them. The CDR3 covers 12 residues. The CDR3 spells CASRVGGRTLHF. The CDR3 DNA sequence: TGTGCCAGCAGGGTGGGGGGGAGAACCCTCCACTTT.

The gene calls are TRBV4-3 and TRBJ1-2; D remains ambiguous. V lost 5 bases to trimming and J lost 4 bases, with 20 bases between them. The germline V gene encodes CDR1 LGHNA and CDR2 YSLEER. This CDR3 region has 16 residues. The CDR3 DNA follows: TGCGCCAGCAGCACCAACCAGAGAGCTGACTTCTATGGCTACACCTTC. Its protein product is CASSTNQRADFYGYTF.

The V and J genes are TRBV5-1 and TRBJ2-5; 7 bases are shared with TRBD1. The germline V gene encodes CDR1 SGHRS and CDR2 YFSETQ. V dropped 2 bases and J dropped 2; count of bases not matched to a gene: 6. CDR3 length: 15 amino acids. The CDR3 reads CASSFLTGEQETQYF. The CDR3 DNA reads TGCGCCAGCAGCTTCTTAACAGGGGAACAAGAGACCCAGTACTTC.

J is TRBJ1-1 and V is TRBV19; 7 nucleotides line up with TRBD1. Germline loops: CDR1 LNHDA, CDR2 SQIVND (reference sequence). The CDR3 extends over 14 amino acids. V trimming: 5 bases; J trimming: 4 bases; junction bases outside the gene matches: 7. The CDR3: CASSGRQGSTEAFF. The CDR3 DNA sequence: TGTGCCAGTAGTGGACGACAGGGTTCCACTGAAGCTTTCTTT.

V and J are TRBV19 and TRBJ2-7; TRBD2 might be the D (6 bases). Germline V gives CDR1 LNHDA, CDR2 SQIVND (reference sequence). The CDR3 length is 15 residues. V lost 3 bases and J lost 5, with 17 bases in between. The CDR3 is CASSMGRGVQDEQYF. CDR3 nucleotides: TGTGCCAGTAGTATGGGCCGCGGGGTTCAGGACGAGCAGTACTTC.

The J gene is TRBJ2-5, the V gene TRBV6-1, with 7 bases that match TRBD1. Germline V gene sequence: CDR1 MNHNS, CDR2 SASEGT. This CDR3 is 16 amino acids long. The junction had 5 bases not matched to a gene; V was cut back by 0 bases and J by 1 base. CDR3 sequence: CASSEATGSGQETQYF. CDR3 DNA: TGTGCCAGCAGTGAAGCGACAGGGTCGGGCCAAGAGACCCAGTACTTC.

For the CDR3, the DNA is TGTGCCAGCAGTACCCCGGGACAGGGAAGGGTCTACGAGCAGTACTTC. Its translation is CASSTPGQGRVYEQYF. The gene calls are TRBV6-6 and TRBJ2-7, with TRBD1 matching over 9 bases. V gave up 5 bases and J gave up 3 bases; unmatched junction bases: 11. The CDR3 is 16 amino acids. Germline V gives CDR1 MNHNY, CDR2 SVGAGI (reference sequence).

The chain employs TRBV4-2 and TRBJ1-2, with no clear D. Trimming stripped 0 bases from V and 8 bases from J, with 16 bases between. Germline CDR1 LGHNA, CDR2 YNFKEQ. This CDR3 is 15 amino acids long. CDR3 in DNA: TGTGCCAGCAGCCAAGAGAATAGTCCATTCGGGGGCTACACCTTC. This translates into CASSQENSPFGGYTF.